The 27 T cell receptor beta chains given below trace back to one sample, sequenced in a study of blood T cell repertoires in COVID-19. TCRdb keeps only in-frame clones here, not all; method: immunoSEQ multiplex PCR. The sample carries approximately 150,000 clones, just under 85% recorded once. The sequenced sample was peripheral blood. These receptors originate from a woman of 80 years or more with COVID-19, enrolled during active disease.

The V and J genes are TRBV19 and TRBJ2-2, with 9 bases matching TRBD1. The ends lost 4 bases at V and 2 bases at J; junction bases unmatched: 8. Germline lookup yields CDR1 LNHDA and CDR2 SQIVND (reference sequence). CDR3 length equals 17 residues. Here the CDR3 reads CASSNIPGQGNTGELFF. The CDR3 coding sequence is TGTGCCAGTAGTAACATACCGGGACAGGGAAACACCGGGGAGCTGTTTTTT.

This clone was picked up one time. The gene calls are TRBV6-6 and TRBJ2-5; 8 bases map to TRBD2. V trimming: 2 bases; J trimming: 9 bases; junction bases outside the gene matches: 5. Per germline, CDR1 MNHNY and CDR2 SVGAGI (reference sequence). The CDR3 consists of 13 residues. This CDR3 is CASSYGRGVPQYF. The CDR3 nucleotides are TGTGCCAGCAGTTACGGGCGGGGGGTCCCCCAGTACTTC.

The rearrangement uses TRBV2 and TRBJ1-1, with D unclear. The germline CDR1 and CDR2 sequences are SNHLY and FYNNEI. Trimming took 9 bases from V and 3 from J, leaving 8 bases between them. The CDR3 is 11 amino acids. The CDR3, as DNA: TGTGCCAGTGGAGGGTACACTGAAGCTTTCTTT. Translated: CASGGYTEAFF.

The rearrangement joins TRBV5-1 to TRBJ1-5; D perhaps matches TRBD1 (5 bases). Germline lookup yields CDR1 SGHRS and CDR2 YFSETQ. The CDR3 extends over 15 amino acids. The V gene lost 1 base and the J gene lost 4 bases, with 12 bases spanning the gap. CDR3: CASSLRGSPNQPQHF. CDR3 coding DNA: TGCGCCAGCAGCTTGCGGGGGTCTCCAAATCAGCCCCAGCATTTT.

The genes are TRBV12-3 or TRBV12-4 and TRBJ2-2; D is unresolved. Trimming took off 2 bases at V and 5 bases at J, with 6 bases between the two ends. This CDR3 spans 13 amino acids. In nucleotides, the CDR3 is TGTGCCAGCAGTTTAAGTAGAACCGGGGAGCTGTTTTTT. This encodes CASSLSRTGELFF.

This clone was counted once. The V gene is TRBV7-2, the J gene TRBJ1-1; tentative D call: TRBD1 (6 bases). This CDR3 has 13 residues. The germline V and J ends were trimmed by 3 bases and 8 bases, with 13 bases remaining between them. Germline loops: CDR1 SGHTA, CDR2 FQGNSA. The DNA of the CDR3 is TGTGCCAGCAGCTTCGTCCAGGGGAGAGAAGCTTTCTTT. Translating gives CASSFVQGREAFF.

The V gene is TRBV7-3, the J gene TRBJ2-2; D gene uncertain. Germline V gene sequence: CDR1 SGHTA, CDR2 FQGTGA. V was pared by 5 bases and J by 1 base, with 5 bases between. The CDR3 spans 13 residues. The CDR3 protein is CASSKQNTGELFF. In nucleotides, the CDR3 is TGTGCCAGCAGCAAACAGAACACCGGGGAGCTGTTTTTT.

This rearrangement joins TRBV5-1 to TRBJ1-5; D remains ambiguous. From germline, CDR1 is SGHRS and CDR2 YFSETQ. The CDR3 sequence is 14 residues long. Trimming left V 0 bases short and J 7 bases short, with 11 bases between. CDR3 in amino acids: CASSLEGREQPQHF. CDR3 nucleotide sequence: TGCGCCAGCAGCTTGGAAGGGAGGGAACAGCCCCAGCATTTT.

This clone appeared a single time. This chain connects TRBV4-2 to TRBJ1-5; TRBD1 is a possible D gene (6 bases). Germline V lookup: CDR1 LGHNA, CDR2 YNFKEQ. This CDR3 region has 15 residues. Trimming pared 4 bases from V and 7 bases from J, leaving 17 bases between. The CDR3 bases are TGTGCCAGCAGCCTCCTGGGGAATCAGGGGCAGCCCCAGCATTTT. Amino acid sequence: CASSLLGNQGQPQHF.

This clone was detected only a few times. The chain joins TRBV10-3 to TRBJ1-2; 7 nucleotides agree with TRBD1. This CDR3 is 16 amino acids long. Germline V gene data show CDR1 as ENHRY and CDR2 as SYGVKD. J lost 4 bases, V lost 2 bases, and 10 bases had no gene match. CDR3 in DNA: TGTGCCATCAGTGAGCTGAACAGGGGCGGTGGCTATGGCTACACCTTC. Protein product: CAISELNRGGGYGYTF.

The chain recombines TRBV3-1 (or the pseudogene TRBV3-2) with TRBJ2-2; TRBD1 matches at 7 bases. V was clipped by 1 base and J by 5 bases; unmatched bases: 10. Germline V gene lookup returns CDR1 LGHDT and CDR2 YNNKEL (reference sequence). CDR3 length: 17 amino acids. CDR3 bases: TGTGCCAGCAGCCAAGTCTTCAGGACAGGTGGGACCGGGGAGCTGTTTTTT. Its translation is CASSQVFRTGGTGELFF.

This chain joins TRBV12-3 or TRBV12-4 and TRBJ1-1; D call uncertain. The CDR3 is 11 amino acids. V lost 1 base, J lost 7 bases, and 4 bases lay in between. The chain's CDR3 is CASSLGLEAFF. CDR3 bases: TGTGCCAGCAGTTTAGGGCTTGAAGCTTTCTTT.

V gene TRBV14 combines with J gene TRBJ1-2, with 8 bases identical to TRBD1. This CDR3 spans 13 amino acids. The trim removed 6 bases at V and 2 bases at J, leaving 2 bases unmatched. Germline V lookup: CDR1 SGHDN, CDR2 FVKESK. The CDR3 sequence: CASSRQGNYGYTF. CDR3 coding DNA: TGTGCCAGCAGTCGACAGGGGAACTATGGCTACACCTTC.

The chain couples TRBV18 to TRBJ2-3; perhaps TRBD2 as D (6 bases). CDR3 length: 15 residues. Trimming cost V 2 bases and J 0 bases, with 9 bases left between them. Germline V gene lookup returns CDR1 KGHSH and CDR2 LQKENI. CDR3 sequence: CASSPVAESTDTQYF. The DNA of the CDR3 is TGTGCCAGCTCACCAGTAGCGGAAAGCACAGATACGCAGTATTTT.

This chain connects TRBV10-1 to TRBJ1-4, with D tentatively TRBD1 (6 bases). Trimming shortened V by 1 base and J by 5 bases, and 14 bases separated the two germline ends. The CDR3 covers 16 residues. From germline, CDR1 is WNHNN and CDR2 SYGVQD (reference sequence). CDR3 sequence: CASSEYRGRGNEKLFF. CDR3 nucleotide sequence: TGCGCCAGCAGTGAGTATCGGGGCAGGGGAAATGAAAAACTGTTTTTT.

V is TRBV6-1 and J is TRBJ1-1; no reliable D call. The CDR3 runs 13 residues. Germline CDR1 reads MNHNS; CDR2 reads SASEGT. V lost 1 base and J 1 base, leaving 4 bases between the germline ends. The CDR3 nucleotides read TGTGCCAGCAGTGAAGGACAGAACACTGAAGCTTTCTTT. Amino acids: CASSEGQNTEAFF.

This clone has just one count. The chain employs TRBV6-5 and TRBJ2-5; TRBD2 might be the D (6 bases). This CDR3 is built from 14 residues. Trimming removed 7 bases at V and 3 bases at J, with 15 bases between. Germline V lookup: CDR1 MNHEY, CDR2 SVGAGI. The CDR3 DNA follows: TGTGCCAGCACTGCCGGCGGGATGGAAGAGACCCAGTACTTC. Translating gives CASTAGGMEETQYF.

V usage is TRBV5-6 and J usage is TRBJ2-1; the match to TRBD2 covers 9 bases. The CDR3 covers 15 residues. V trimming: 4 bases; J trimming: 2 bases; junction bases outside the gene matches: 4. Germline CDR1 reads SGHDT; CDR2 reads YYEEEE. CDR3 sequence: CASSTRGGAYNEQFF. The CDR3 region has the DNA TGTGCCAGCAGCACGCGCGGGGGGGCCTACAATGAGCAGTTCTTC.

This clone was detected only a few times. The chain couples TRBV28 to TRBJ1-1; possibly TRBD1 for D (5 bases). Germline lookup yields CDR1 MDHEN and CDR2 SYDVKM. V gave up 2 bases and J gave up 0 bases, with 7 bases separating them. There are 14 residues in the CDR3. The CDR3 spells CASSLRQMNTEAFF. Written as DNA, the CDR3 is TGTGCCAGCAGTTTAAGACAGATGAACACTGAAGCTTTCTTT.

The chain links TRBV2 to TRBJ1-2; 8 bases align to TRBD1. The V segment lost 9 bases and the J segment 6 bases; nucleotides outside the gene matches: 6. CDR1 and CDR2 from the germline V gene are SNHLY and FYNNEI. The CDR3 loop spans 12 amino acids. CDR3 sequence: CAREGQGDGYTF. The CDR3 region has the DNA TGTGCCAGAGAAGGACAGGGCGATGGCTACACCTTC.

The rearrangement uses TRBV28 and TRBJ1-6, with D perhaps TRBD1 (6 bases). This CDR3 comprises 15 residues. CDR1 and CDR2 (germline): MDHEN, SYDVKM. Trimming shortened V by 8 bases and J by 3 bases, and 14 bases separated the two germline ends. CDR3 nucleotides: TGTGCCAGCGAGGGGGGGTCTGGCTATAATTCACCCCTCCACTTT. Protein product: CASEGGSGYNSPLHF.

This chain uses TRBV18 with TRBJ2-7, with TRBD1 matching over 11 bases. The CDR3 is 18 amino acids. V trimming: 2 bases; J trimming: 5 bases; junction bases outside the gene matches: 14. Germline-derived CDR1 and CDR2 are KGHSH and LQKENI. In DNA form, the CDR3 reads TGTGCCAGCTCACCATTACCGGGACAGGGGGTCGTTTTGGACGAGCAGTACTTC. Amino acids: CASSPLPGQGVVLDEQYF. The full variable domain, completed using reference TRBV18 and TRBJ2-7, is NAGVMQNPRHLVRRRGQEARLRCSPMKGHSHVYWYRQLPEEGLKFMVYLQKENIIDESGMPKERFSAEFPKEGPSILRIQQVVRGDSAAYFCASSPLPGQGVVLDEQYFGPGTRLTVT.

This clone was picked up one time. V and J are TRBV6-5 and TRBJ2-1; TRBD2 aligns across 10 bases. The CDR3 runs to 15 residues. Germline assignment: CDR1 MNHEY and CDR2 SVGAGI. The V gene end was trimmed by 6 bases and the J gene end by 8 bases; junction bases not matched to a gene: 10. The CDR3 sequence: CASRPPSGRFHEQFF. In nucleotides, the CDR3 is TGTGCCAGCAGACCCCCTAGCGGGAGATTCCATGAGCAGTTCTTC.

The gene calls are TRBV9 and TRBJ2-3; 8 bases agree with TRBD2. The germline V gene has CDR1 SGDLS and CDR2 YYNGEE. V lost 2 bases and J lost 5; bases outside the gene matches: 4. There are 14 residues in the CDR3. As DNA, the CDR3 is TGTGCCAGCAGCGTTGCGGGAGGAGGAGATACGCAGTATTTT. This encodes CASSVAGGGDTQYF.

This chain uses TRBV28 with TRBJ1-2; no clear D. Germline V gene sequence: CDR1 MDHEN, CDR2 SYDVKM. V was cut by 8 bases and J by 4 bases, with 17 bases left in between. This CDR3 has 14 residues. CDR3 DNA: TGTGCCAGCGCTCCCGGGATGCAAGGCTATGGCTACACCTTC. Its protein product is CASAPGMQGYGYTF.

This chain connects TRBV7-3 to TRBJ2-5; the D gene is possibly TRBD1 (7 bases). Germline CDR1 SGHTA, CDR2 FQGTGA. V was cut by 3 bases and J by 2 bases, with 13 bases left in between. CDR3 size: 15 residues. The CDR3 loop reads CASSFGGQRQETQYF. CDR3 DNA: TGTGCCAGCAGCTTCGGGGGACAGAGACAAGAGACCCAGTACTTC.

The chain combines TRBV5-1 with TRBJ1-1, with D possibly matching TRBD1 (5 bases). CDR1 and CDR2 from the germline V gene are SGHRS and YFSETQ. Trimming cost V 2 bases and J 1 base, with 12 bases left between them. This CDR3 comprises 15 residues. CDR3 nucleotide sequence: TGCGCCAGCAGCTTAATGGGTGGGGCGAACACTGAAGCTTTCTTT. As protein: CASSLMGGANTEAFF.